The rows below give T cell receptor beta chains drawn from one sample of a study of T cell changes during pregnancy in multiple sclerosis. The data were produced by immunoSEQ multiplex PCR, yet TCRdb's version contains in-frame clones alone and is incomplete. This table has about 40,000 clones, over 70% appearing once. The specimen comprised peripheral blood, sampled in the first trimester of pregnancy. These receptors were taken from a female donor in good health, enrolled as a control in a pregnancy study. Each CDR3 is given with its conserved first and last residue. A D gene is named only where the DNA matches it firmly. A clone size is listed for some rows: how often the clone was seen (once, few, many), or a class if it is expanded.

D	V	size	J	DNA	CDR3
TRBD1	TRBV6-5	few	TRBJ1-2	TGTGCCAGCAGTAAACAAGGACAGGGCAGATATGGCTACACCTTC	CASSKQGQGRYGYTF
TRBD1	TRBV18	NA	TRBJ1-3	TGTGCCAGCTCACCCGCCCAGGGGGATTCTGGAAACACCATATATTTT	CASSPAQGDSGNTIYF
NA	TRBV6-1	NA	TRBJ2-4	TGTGCCAGCAGTGAGATAAGAGGTTTCGGCAAAAACATTCAGTACTTC	CASSEIRGFGKNIQYF
NA	TRBV11-2	NA	TRBJ1-6	TGTGCCAGCAGCTTAGGGGCGTGGGGAGATTCACCCCTCCACTTT	CASSLGAWGDSPLHF
NA	TRBV18	NA	TRBJ2-5	TGTGCCAGCTCACCATTTGGAGGGACAGCGGAGACCCAGTACTTC	CASSPFGGTAETQYF
NA	TRBV11-2	NA	TRBJ1-1	TGTGCCAGCAGCTTAAGAACCCCCGGAGGTAACACTGAAGCTTTCTTT	CASSLRTPGGNTEAFF
TRBD2	TRBV9	NA	TRBJ2-3	TGTGCCAGCGCGGGAGGAGTAGATACGCAGTATTTT	CASAGGVDTQYF
NA	TRBV9	NA	TRBJ1-1	TGTGCCAGCAGCCTGACTAGAGTGGCTGAAGCTTTCTTT	CASSLTRVAEAFF
NA	TRBV5-5	NA	TRBJ2-5	TGTGCCAGCAGCTTGGATTCGGGGGGCTCGGAGACCCAGTACTTC	CASSLDSGGSETQYF
NA	TRBV27	NA	TRBJ1-5	TGTGCCAGCAGTTTAGGACACCGCAATCAGCCCCAGCATTTT	CASSLGHRNQPQHF
TRBD1	TRBV5-1	NA	TRBJ2-7	TGCGCCAGCAGCTACTGGGGACAGGGGGACGAGCAGTACTTC	CASSYWGQGDEQYF
TRBD1	TRBV28	NA	TRBJ1-2	TGTGCCAGCAGTTTAGATGCGGGAACAGGGGAAGGCTATGGCTACACCTTC	CASSLDAGTGEGYGYTF
NA	TRBV5-6	NA	TRBJ2-7	TGTGCCAGCAGCTTGCGTCAGGGCTCGGATGGGTCCTACGAGCAGTACTTC	CASSLRQGSDGSYEQYF
TRBD1	TRBV28	NA	TRBJ2-4	TGTGCCAGCGGATACAGGGGAAACATTCAGTACTTC	CASGYRGNIQYF
TRBD2	TRBV5-4	NA	TRBJ2-6	TGTGCCAGCAGCACCGGACTAGCGGGAGGGAGCTCTGGGGCCAACGTCCTGACTTTC	CASSTGLAGGSSGANVLTF
NA	TRBV6-1	NA	TRBJ1-4	TGTGCCAGCAGTGAACTCGGGGGGCGCCTTAATGAAAAACTGTTTTTT	CASSELGGRLNEKLFF
TRBD1	TRBV4-1	once	TRBJ2-6	TGCGCCAGCAGATCCCTAGGACAGGGCGCCTCTGGGGCCAACGTCCTGACTTTC	CASRSLGQGASGANVLTF
NA	TRBV28	NA	TRBJ2-1	TGTGCCAGCAGTTCCCCCAGCAGGGCCTACAATGAGCAGTTCTTC	CASSSPSRAYNEQFF
NA	TRBV10-3	few	TRBJ1-5	TGTGCCATCAGTGAGTCCCCCGGGAGCAATCAGCCCCAGCATTTT	CAISESPGSNQPQHF
NA	TRBV7-9	NA	TRBJ1-3	TGTGCCAGCAGCGTAGGCCGGGAGCTATCTGGAAACACCATATATTTT	CASSVGRELSGNTIYF
TRBD2	TRBV5-1	NA	TRBJ2-1	TGCGCCAGCAGCTTTGGACTAGGACATGATGAGCAGTTCTTC	CASSFGLGHDEQFF
NA	TRBV9	NA	TRBJ2-3	TGTGCCAGCAGCGTATCCGGTAGCACAGATACGCAGTATTTT	CASSVSGSTDTQYF
TRBD1	TRBV6-6	NA	TRBJ1-5	TGTGCCAGCAGGCCCGGGGGGGGACAGGGGAATCAGCCCCAGCATTTT	CASRPGGGQGNQPQHF
NA	TRBV5-5	once	TRBJ1-6	TGTGCCAGCAGCCGACAGGACGCAGGGTCATTTAGGTCCTATAATTCACCCCTCCACTTT	CASSRQDAGSFRSYNSPLHF
TRBD2	TRBV2	once	TRBJ2-3	TGTGCCAGCAGCCACCGCGGGGGGAGCACAGATACGCAGTATTTT	CASSHRGGSTDTQYF
NA	TRBV6-5	NA	TRBJ1-6	TGTGCCAGCGGGTACAGAAGAAATTCACCCCTCCACTTT	CASGYRRNSPLHF
NA	TRBV4-2	NA	TRBJ2-1	TGTGCCAGCAGCCAAGGGGATAAGGGGCACAATGAGCAGTTCTTC	CASSQGDKGHNEQFF
TRBD2	TRBV2	NA	TRBJ2-1	TGTGCCAGCAGCCGGACGGGGGGGCCGCTGGGTGAGCAGTTCTTC	CASSRTGGPLGEQFF
TRBD1	TRBV5-3	NA	TRBJ1-5	TGTGCCAGAAGCTTGGGTGACAGGGGTAACGGGATGGATCAGCCCCAGCATTTT	CARSLGDRGNGMDQPQHF
NA	TRBV7-3	NA	TRBJ1-1	TGTGCCAGCAGCTTAACAGGGGGTAACAGAGAAGCTTTCTTT	CASSLTGGNREAFF
NA	TRBV5-1	NA	TRBJ2-3	TGCGCCAGCAGCCCCCGGGTGGCTAGCACAGATACGCAGTATTTT	CASSPRVASTDTQYF
TRBD2	TRBV9	once	TRBJ2-1	TGTGCCAGCAGCGTAGCTGGCGGGAGCTCCCATGAGCAGTTCTTC	CASSVAGGSSHEQFF
TRBD2	TRBV12-5	once	TRBJ2-5	TGTGCTAGTGTCGGGGGGGGGCTGCAAGAGACCCAGTACTTC	CASVGGGLQETQYF
NA	TRBV4-1	NA	TRBJ1-4	TGCGCCAGCAGCCAGGTTACCGGGGTGAATGAAAAACTGTTTTTT	CASSQVTGVNEKLFF
TRBD2	TRBV6-4	few	TRBJ2-3	TGTGCCAGCAGTGACAGAGCGGGGGCGGATACGCAGTATTTT	CASSDRAGADTQYF
NA	TRBV5-4	NA	TRBJ2-1	TGTGCCAGCAGCTTGGCGACAGGCCAGCGGTACAATGAGCAGTTCTTC	CASSLATGQRYNEQFF
NA	TRBV4-2	NA	TRBJ2-7	TGTGCCAGCAGGGACTTCAGCTCCTACGAGCAGTACTTC	CASRDFSSYEQYF
NA	TRBV19	NA	TRBJ1-6	TGTGCCAGTAGTACACAGGGAAGGGGCAAGAATTCACCCCTCCACTTT	CASSTQGRGKNSPLHF
TRBD1	TRBV11-1	NA	TRBJ1-2	TGTGCCAGCAGCTCATACGGTACAGGGGATGGCTACACCTTC	CASSSYGTGDGYTF
NA	TRBV6-1	NA	TRBJ1-1	TGTGCCAGCATGAGAGGGCACACTGAAGCTTTCTTT	CASMRGHTEAFF
TRBD1	TRBV4-2	NA	TRBJ2-7	TGTGCCAGCAGCCCCGGGACAGTTGTTGGCCACGAGCAGTACTTC	CASSPGTVVGHEQYF
TRBD1	TRBV5-8	NA	TRBJ1-5	TGTGCCAGCGGCTTTTTCCCGGGACAGGCCTTTGTAGCCCAGCATTTT	CASGFFPGQAFVAQHF
NA	TRBV7-9	NA	TRBJ1-5	TGTGCCAGCAGCTTAGCGGGGGCCGCCAATCAGCCCCAGCATTTT	CASSLAGAANQPQHF
NA	TRBV4-3	NA	TRBJ1-4	TGCGCCAGCAGCCAAGATACCCAGGGGACTAATGAAAAACTGTTTTTT	CASSQDTQGTNEKLFF
NA	TRBV5-6	NA	TRBJ2-5	TGTGCCAGCAGCTGGTGGACAGCTGTCGGGACCCAGTACTTC	CASSWWTAVGTQYF
TRBD2	TRBV11-1	NA	TRBJ2-7	TGTGCCAGCAGCACCACTAGCGGGGGAACCTACGAGCAGTACTTC	CASSTTSGGTYEQYF
NA	TRBV5-1	NA	TRBJ1-3	TGCGCCAGCAGCTTGGAAGGGGCAGGGAACACTGGAAACACCATATATTTT	CASSLEGAGNTGNTIYF
NA	TRBV6-6	NA	TRBJ1-1	TGTGCCAGCACCGTAAGTTCAGTAGGGGAGAACACTGAAGCTTTCTTT	CASTVSSVGENTEAFF
TRBD1	TRBV23-1	NA	TRBJ1-1	TGCGCCAGCAGCCGACGTTGGCGACAGGGGGCCGGAACTGAAGCTTTCTTT	CASSRRWRQGAGTEAFF
NA	TRBV11-2	NA	TRBJ1-1	TGTGCCAGCAGCCCCAAGATCACGGGTTACAGGAGGAACACTGAAGCTTTCTTT	CASSPKITGYRRNTEAFF
NA	TRBV18	once	TRBJ1-4	TGTGCCAGCTCCCCAGTCCGCAGTACTAATGAAAAACTGTTTTTT	CASSPVRSTNEKLFF
NA	TRBV21-1	NA	TRBJ2-3	TGTGCCAGCAGCAAAGGGACAGTGGATACGCAGTATTTT	CASSKGTVDTQYF
TRBD1	TRBV10-3	NA	TRBJ1-2	TGTGCCATCAGGACCACGATTAGACAGGGATTAGGTCCTGGCCTTTATGGCTACACCTTC	CAIRTTIRQGLGPGLYGYTF
TRBD1	TRBV5-4	NA	TRBJ1-6	TGTGCCAGCAGCTTGGACAGGGGATCACCCCTCCACTTT	CASSLDRGSPLHF
NA	TRBV6-7	NA	TRBJ1-1	TGTGCCAGCAGAACGGGGAGGGGTCCCCCCTCTGTTTACACTGAAGCTTTCTTT	CASRTGRGPPSVYTEAFF
NA	TRBV2	NA	TRBJ2-4	TGTGCCAGCAGTGAATGGGGACAAGAAGCCAAAAACATTCAGTACTTC	CASSEWGQEAKNIQYF
TRBD1	TRBV13	NA	TRBJ2-7	TGTGCCAGCAGCTTAGGTGGACAGGGCTCCTACGAGCAGTACTTC	CASSLGGQGSYEQYF
TRBD1	TRBV27	once	TRBJ1-6	TGTGCCAGCAGGGAGACAGGGAACGGGTTCTATAATTCACCCCTCCACTTT	CASRETGNGFYNSPLHF
TRBD1	TRBV28	NA	TRBJ1-6	TGTGCCAGCAAACAGGGGAGCGTACATAATTCACCCCTCCACTTT	CASKQGSVHNSPLHF
NA	TRBV4-2	NA	TRBJ2-3	TGTGCCAGCAGCCAGGGGGCGGGGGAAGGCACAGATACGCAGTATTTT	CASSQGAGEGTDTQYF